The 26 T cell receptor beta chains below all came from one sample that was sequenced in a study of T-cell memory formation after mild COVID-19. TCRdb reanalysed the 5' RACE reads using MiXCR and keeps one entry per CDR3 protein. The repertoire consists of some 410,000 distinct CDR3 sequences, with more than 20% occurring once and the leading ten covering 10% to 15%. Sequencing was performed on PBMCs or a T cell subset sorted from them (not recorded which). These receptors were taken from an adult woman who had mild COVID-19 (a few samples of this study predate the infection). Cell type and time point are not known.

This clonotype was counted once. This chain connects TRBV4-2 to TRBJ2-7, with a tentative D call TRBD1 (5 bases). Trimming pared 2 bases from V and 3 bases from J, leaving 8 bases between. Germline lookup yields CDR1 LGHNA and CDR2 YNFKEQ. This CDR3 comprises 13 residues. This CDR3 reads CASSQTDSYEQYF. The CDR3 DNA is TGTGCCAGCAGCCAAACCGACAGCTACGAGCAGTACTTC.

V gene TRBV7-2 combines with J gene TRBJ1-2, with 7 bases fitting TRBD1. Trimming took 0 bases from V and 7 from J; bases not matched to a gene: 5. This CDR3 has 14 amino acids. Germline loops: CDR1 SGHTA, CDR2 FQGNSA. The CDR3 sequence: CASSLAGQPGGYTF. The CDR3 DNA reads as TGTGCCAGCAGCTTAGCGGGACAGCCTGGTGGCTACACCTTC.

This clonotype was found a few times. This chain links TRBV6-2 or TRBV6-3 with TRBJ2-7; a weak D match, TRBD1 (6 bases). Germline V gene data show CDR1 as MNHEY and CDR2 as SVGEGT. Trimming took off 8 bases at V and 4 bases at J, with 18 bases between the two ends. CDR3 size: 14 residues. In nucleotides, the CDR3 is TGTGCCAGCGGGGCCGGACAGCCGACTTACGAGCAGTACTTC. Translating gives CASGAGQPTYEQYF.

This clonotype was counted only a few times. In nucleotides, the CDR3 is TGTGCCAGTAGACGCGGGGTTATGAACACTGAAGCTTTCTTT. It is translated as CASRRGVMNTEAFF. The chain carries TRBV19 and TRBJ1-1; D call uncertain. This CDR3 has 14 amino acids. From germline, CDR1 is LNHDA and CDR2 SQIVND (reference sequence). V dropped 6 bases and J dropped 0 bases, with 11 bases sitting between them.

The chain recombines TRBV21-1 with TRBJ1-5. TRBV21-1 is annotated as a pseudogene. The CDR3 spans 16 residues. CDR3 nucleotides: TGTGCCAGCAGACTGGCAGGACCTCCATGGGATCAGACCCAGCATTTT. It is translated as CASRLAGPPWDQTQHF.

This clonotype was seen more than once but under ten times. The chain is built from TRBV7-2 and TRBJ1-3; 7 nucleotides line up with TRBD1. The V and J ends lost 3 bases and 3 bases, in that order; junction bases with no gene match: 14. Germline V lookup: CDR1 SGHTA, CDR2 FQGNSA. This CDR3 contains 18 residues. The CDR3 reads CASSFLGYIGGRGNTIYF. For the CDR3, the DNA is TGTGCCAGCAGCTTCCTGGGATATATAGGGGGCCGTGGAAACACCATATATTTT.

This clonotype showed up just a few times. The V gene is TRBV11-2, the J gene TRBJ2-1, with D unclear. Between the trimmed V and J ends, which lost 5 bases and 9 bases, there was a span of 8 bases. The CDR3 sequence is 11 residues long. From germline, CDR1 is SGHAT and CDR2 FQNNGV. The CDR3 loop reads CASSPGVEQFF. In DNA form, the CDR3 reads TGTGCCAGCAGCCCTGGGGTTGAGCAGTTCTTC.

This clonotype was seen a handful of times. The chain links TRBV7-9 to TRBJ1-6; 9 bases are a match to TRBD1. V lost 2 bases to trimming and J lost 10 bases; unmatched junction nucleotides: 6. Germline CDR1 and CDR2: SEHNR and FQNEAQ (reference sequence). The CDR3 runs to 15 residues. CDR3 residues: CASSLNGTGRSPLHF. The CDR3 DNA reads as TGTGCCAGCAGCTTAAATGGGACAGGGCGGTCACCCCTCCACTTT.

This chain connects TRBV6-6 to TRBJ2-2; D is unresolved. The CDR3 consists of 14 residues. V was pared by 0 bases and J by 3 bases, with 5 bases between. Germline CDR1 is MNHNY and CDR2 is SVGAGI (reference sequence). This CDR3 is CASSYSLHTGELFF. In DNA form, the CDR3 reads TGTGCCAGCAGTTACTCCCTCCACACCGGGGAGCTGTTTTTT.

DNA of the CDR3: TGCGCCAGCAGCTTCGTTGGGACAGAAAATGAAAAACTGTTTTTT. It translates to CASSFVGTENEKLFF. The gene calls are TRBV5-1 and TRBJ1-4, with 7 bases matching TRBD1. After removal of 2 bases from V and 5 bases from J, the junction contained 6 bases not matched to a gene. The CDR3 spans 15 residues. Germline CDR1 reads SGHRS; CDR2 reads YFSETQ.

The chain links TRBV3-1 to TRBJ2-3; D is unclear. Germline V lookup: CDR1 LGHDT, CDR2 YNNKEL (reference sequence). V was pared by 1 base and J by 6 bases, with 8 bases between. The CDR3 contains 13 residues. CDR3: CASSQGRLDTQYF. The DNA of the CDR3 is TGTGCCAGCAGCCAAGGGCGCCTGGATACGCAGTATTTT.

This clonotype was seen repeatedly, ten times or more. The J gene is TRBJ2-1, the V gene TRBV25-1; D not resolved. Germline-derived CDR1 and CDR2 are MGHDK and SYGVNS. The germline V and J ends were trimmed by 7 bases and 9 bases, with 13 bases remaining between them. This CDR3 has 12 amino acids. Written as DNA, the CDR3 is TGTGCCAGCACTTCCTACAACTTTGAGCAGTTCTTC. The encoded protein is CASTSYNFEQFF. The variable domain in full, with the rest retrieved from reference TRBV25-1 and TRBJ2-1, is EADIYQTPRYLVIGTGKKITLECSQTMGHDKMYWYQQDPGMELHLIHYSYGVNSTEKGDLSSESTVSRIRTEHFPLTLESARPSHTSQYLCASTSYNFEQFFGPGTRLTVL.

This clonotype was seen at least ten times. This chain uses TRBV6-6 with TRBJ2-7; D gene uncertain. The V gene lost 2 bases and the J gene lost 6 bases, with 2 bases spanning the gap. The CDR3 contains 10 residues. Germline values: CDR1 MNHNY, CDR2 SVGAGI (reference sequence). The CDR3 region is CASSYGEQYF. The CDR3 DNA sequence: TGTGCCAGCAGTTACGGCGAGCAGTACTTC.

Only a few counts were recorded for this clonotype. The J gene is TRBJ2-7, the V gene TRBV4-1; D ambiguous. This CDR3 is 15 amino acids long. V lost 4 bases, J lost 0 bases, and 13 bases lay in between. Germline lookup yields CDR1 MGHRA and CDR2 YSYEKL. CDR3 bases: TGCGCCAGCAGCCCCGAGGCCTTCAGCTCCTACGAGCAGTACTTC. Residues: CASSPEAFSSYEQYF.

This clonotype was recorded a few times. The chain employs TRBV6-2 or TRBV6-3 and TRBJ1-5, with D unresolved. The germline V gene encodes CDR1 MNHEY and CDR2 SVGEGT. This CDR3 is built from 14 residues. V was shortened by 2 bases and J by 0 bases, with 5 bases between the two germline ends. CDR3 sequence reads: CASSYRYSNQPQHF. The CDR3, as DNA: TGTGCCAGCAGTTACAGGTATAGCAATCAGCCCCAGCATTTT.

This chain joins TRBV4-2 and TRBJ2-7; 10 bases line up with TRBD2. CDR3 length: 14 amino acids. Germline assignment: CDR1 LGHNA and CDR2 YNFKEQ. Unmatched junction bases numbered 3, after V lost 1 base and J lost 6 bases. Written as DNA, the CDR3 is TGTGCCAGCAGCCAAGGACTAGCGGGCTTCGAGCAGTACTTC. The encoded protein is CASSQGLAGFEQYF.

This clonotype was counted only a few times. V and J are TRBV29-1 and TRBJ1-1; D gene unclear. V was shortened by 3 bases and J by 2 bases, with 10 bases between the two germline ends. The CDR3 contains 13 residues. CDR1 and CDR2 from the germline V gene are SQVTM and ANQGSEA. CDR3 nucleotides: TGCAGCGTTGATCTGTGGGGTAACACTGAAGCTTTCTTT. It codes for CSVDLWGNTEAFF.

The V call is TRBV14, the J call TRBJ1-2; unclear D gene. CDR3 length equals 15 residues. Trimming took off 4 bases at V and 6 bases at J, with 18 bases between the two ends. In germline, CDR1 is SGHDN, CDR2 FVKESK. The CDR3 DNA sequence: TGTGCCAGCAGCCGCCAATCTGGAGGGTTCGATGGCTACACCTTC. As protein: CASSRQSGGFDGYTF.

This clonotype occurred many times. Here the CDR3 DNA reads TGTGCCAGCAGTTTATCCGCGGGGGTTTTGGAGACCCAGTACTTC. It is translated as CASSLSAGVLETQYF. V and J are TRBV27 and TRBJ2-5; 7 bases match TRBD2. CDR3 length equals 15 residues. V lost 0 bases and J lost 5; bases outside the gene matches: 6. Per the germline V gene, CDR1 is MNHEY and CDR2 is SMNVEV (reference sequence).

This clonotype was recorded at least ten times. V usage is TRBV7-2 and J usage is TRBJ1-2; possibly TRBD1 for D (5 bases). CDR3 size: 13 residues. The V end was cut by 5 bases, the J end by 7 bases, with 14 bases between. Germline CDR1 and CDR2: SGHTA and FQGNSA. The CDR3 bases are TGTGCCAGCAGCCCATCCAGGGTGGTTGGCTACACCTTC. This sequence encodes CASSPSRVVGYTF.

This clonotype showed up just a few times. Here the CDR3 reads CSASQGDYGYTF. CDR3 DNA sequence: TGCAGTGCCTCACAGGGTGACTATGGCTACACCTTC. J is TRBJ1-2 and V is TRBV20-1; TRBD1 is a possible D gene (6 bases). Germline V gene lookup returns CDR1 DFQATT and CDR2 SNEGSKA (reference sequence). This CDR3 comprises 12 residues. The V end lost 6 bases, the J end lost 3 bases, and 11 bases lay between the germline ends.

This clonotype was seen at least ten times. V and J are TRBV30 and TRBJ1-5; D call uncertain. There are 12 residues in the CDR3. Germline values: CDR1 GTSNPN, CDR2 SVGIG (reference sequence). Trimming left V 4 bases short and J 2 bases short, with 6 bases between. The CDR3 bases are TGTGCCTGGACACTGGGCAATCAGCCCCAGCATTTT. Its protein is CAWTLGNQPQHF.

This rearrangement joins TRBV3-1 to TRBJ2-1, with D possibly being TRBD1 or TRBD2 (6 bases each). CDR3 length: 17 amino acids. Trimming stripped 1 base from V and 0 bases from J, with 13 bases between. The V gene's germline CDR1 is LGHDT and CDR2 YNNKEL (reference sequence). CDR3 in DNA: TGTGCCAGCAGCCAAGTTTGGGGGGCGAGCTCCTACAATGAGCAGTTCTTC. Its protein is CASSQVWGASSYNEQFF.

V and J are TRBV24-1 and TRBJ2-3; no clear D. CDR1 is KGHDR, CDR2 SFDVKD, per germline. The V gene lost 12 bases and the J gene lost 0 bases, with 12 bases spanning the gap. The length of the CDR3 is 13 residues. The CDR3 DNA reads TGTGCCGCCGTACAGCCTAGCACAGATACGCAGTATTTT. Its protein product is CAAVQPSTDTQYF.

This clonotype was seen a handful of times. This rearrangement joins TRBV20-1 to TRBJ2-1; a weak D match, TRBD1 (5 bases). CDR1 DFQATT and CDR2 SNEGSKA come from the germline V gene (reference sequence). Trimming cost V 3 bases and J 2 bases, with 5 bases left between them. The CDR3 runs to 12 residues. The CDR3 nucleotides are TGCAGTGCTAGGGACACCTACAATGAGCAGTTCTTC. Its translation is CSARDTYNEQFF.

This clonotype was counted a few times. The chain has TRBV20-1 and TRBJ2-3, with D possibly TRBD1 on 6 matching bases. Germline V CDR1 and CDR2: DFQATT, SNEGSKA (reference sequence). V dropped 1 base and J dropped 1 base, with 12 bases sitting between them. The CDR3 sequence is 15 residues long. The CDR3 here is CSARALGGRTDTQYF. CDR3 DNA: TGCAGTGCTAGAGCATTAGGGGGACGCACAGATACGCAGTATTTT.